This TCR beta chain was captured by sequencing in a study of T cell repertoires in cytomegalovirus infection. The CDR3 contains 12 residues. Trimming took 4 bases from V and 10 from J; bases not matched to a gene: 6. Study outcomes and limitations: People with CMV and the relevant HLA were identified by cumulative public TCR beta family frequency.

The table lists this clonotype with many counts. Its target is not known. TCRdb called the reads again in MiXCR, with one record for every CDR3 protein. Of approximately 190,000 distinct CDR3 sequences listed, approximately 28% are singletons. The clonotype was recovered from a human donor in good health (CMV status not recorded). Some clones in this sample may be carry-over from other donors' samples. The chain carries TRBV12-3 or TRBV12-4 and TRBJ1-1; TRBD1 matches 7 bases. Sample: PBMCs. The CDR3 DNA reads as TGTGCCAGCAGTTATCCGGGACAGAGAGCTTTCTTT. Its protein product is CASSYPGQRAFF.